This paragraph covers one T cell receptor beta chain sequence. Its antigen remains unidentified. This entry is derived from a study of T cell repertoires in cytomegalovirus infection. Overall study context: Newly reported HLA-C-restricted and thoroughly characterized HLA-B-restricted CMV epitopes were employed. It was the public TCR beta signatures that indicated both CMV infection and matching HLA type. Overall study findings and caveats: The ex vivo response was dominated by HLA-C-restricted CMV-specific TCR beta clonotypes. Public TCR beta family frequency separated CMV-and-HLA carriers, including in an independent cohort.

The CDR3 contains 13 residues. Germline V lookup: CDR1 SNHLY, CDR2 FYNNEI. Trimming shortened V by 4 bases and J by 9 bases, and 13 bases separated the two germline ends. MiXCR, run by TCRdb on the reads, gives a single entry per CDR3 protein. Of about 740,000 distinct CDR3 sequences in the sample, 30% to 40% were seen once. This sequence was found in a human donor in good health (CMV status not recorded). Some clones in this sample may be carry-over from other donors' samples. The rearrangement joins TRBV2 to TRBJ2-1, with D possibly being TRBD1 (6 bases). The sequencing used cultured PBMCs, collected from culture after CMV antigen stimulation. CDR3 DNA sequence: TGTGCCAGCAGTGTAGAGGGGGTAGTTGAGCAGTTCTTC. Encoded protein: CASSVEGVVEQFF.